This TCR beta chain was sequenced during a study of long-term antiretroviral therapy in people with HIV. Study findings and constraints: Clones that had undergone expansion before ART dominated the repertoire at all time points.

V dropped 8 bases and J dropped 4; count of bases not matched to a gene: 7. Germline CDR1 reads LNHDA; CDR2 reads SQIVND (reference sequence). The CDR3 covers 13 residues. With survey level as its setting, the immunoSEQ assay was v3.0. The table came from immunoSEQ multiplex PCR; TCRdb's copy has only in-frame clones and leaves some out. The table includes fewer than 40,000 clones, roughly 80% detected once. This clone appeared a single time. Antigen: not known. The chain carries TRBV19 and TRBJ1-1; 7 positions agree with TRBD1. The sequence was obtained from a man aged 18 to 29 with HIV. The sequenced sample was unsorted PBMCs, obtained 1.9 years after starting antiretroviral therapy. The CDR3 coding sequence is TGTGCCAGTTCCTGGGACAGACGCACTGAAGCTTTCTTT. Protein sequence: CASSWDRRTEAFF.